A single sample gave rise to the 21 T cell receptor beta chains below, sequenced in a study of CD8+ T cells in alopecia areata. RNA extraction and reverse transcription yielded cDNA as sequencing template. Here immunoSEQ multiplex PCR was the method, and the copy in TCRdb shows in-frame clones only, minus some. The sample has about 190,000 clones; 45% to 65% are singletons. Treatment indicated: oral pan-JAK inhibitor, 5-10 mg twice daily. The sample in question was CD4+ T cells sorted from blood, obtained at week 4, from a patient treated with tofacitinib. These receptors all come from a human donor with alopecia areata.

The rearrangement uses TRBV5-1 and TRBJ2-7; TRBD1 agrees at 7 bases. Germline trimming cut 0 bases from V and 0 bases from J; bases unmatched to any gene: 9. CDR1 and CDR2 from the germline V gene are SGHRS and YFSETQ. This CDR3 is 17 amino acids long. The CDR3 DNA follows: TGCGCCAGCAGCTTGGAGCCCTCCGGGACAGTCTCCTACGAGCAGTACTTC. Its translation is CASSLEPSGTVSYEQYF.

This chain joins TRBV6-5 and TRBJ2-7; unclear D gene. The CDR3 has 14 residues. The germline CDR1 and CDR2 sequences are MNHEY and SVGAGI. Trimming took off 4 bases at V and 1 base at J, with 11 bases between the two ends. Written as DNA, the CDR3 is TGTGCCAGCAGTTCGACACACCGGTCCTACGAGCAGTACTTC. It encodes CASSSTHRSYEQYF.

V is TRBV6-6 and J is TRBJ1-1; perhaps TRBD1 as D (5 bases). This CDR3 spans 16 amino acids. With 4 bases removed from V and 0 bases from J, the gap between germline ends came to 15 bases. Germline CDR1 reads MNHNY; CDR2 reads SVGAGI (reference sequence). CDR3 DNA: TGTGCCAGCAGTTCCTCAGGGTATCGGATGAACACTGAAGCTTTCTTT. This codes for CASSSSGYRMNTEAFF.

The chain uses TRBV29-1 and TRBJ2-3, with D unclear. Germline-derived CDR1 and CDR2 are SQVTM and ANQGSEA. Between the trimmed V and J ends, which lost 1 base and 2 bases, there was a span of 10 bases. The CDR3 sequence is 14 residues long. The CDR3 loop is CSVEGRSTTDTQYF. CDR3 DNA sequence: TGCAGCGTTGAAGGGCGGTCGACCACAGATACGCAGTATTTT.

The rearrangement joins TRBV10-3 to TRBJ2-6; 9 nucleotides match TRBD1. From germline, CDR1 is ENHRY and CDR2 SYGVKD. The CDR3 is 13 residues long. Germline trimming cut 5 bases from V and 10 bases from J; bases unmatched to any gene: 3. CDR3 nucleotides: TGTGCCATCAGTAAGGGGACAGGGAACGTCCTGACTTTC. Protein sequence: CAISKGTGNVLTF.

V usage is TRBV29-1 and J usage is TRBJ2-5, with D maybe TRBD2 (5 bases). Trimming removed 5 bases from V and 2 bases from J, with 18 bases in between. This CDR3 contains 15 residues. Germline V lookup: CDR1 SQVTM, CDR2 ANQGSEA. The DNA of the CDR3 is TGCAGCGTTCACTTACTAGAGATGCCACAAGAGACCCAGTACTTC. This codes for CSVHLLEMPQETQYF.

DNA for the CDR3: TGTGCCAGCAGCGTTGCCCCGGGTCAGGAGCAGTACTTC. Its protein is CASSVAPGQEQYF. The chain has TRBV5-4 and TRBJ2-7; D uncertain. The CDR3 contains 13 residues. The V end lost 4 bases, the J end lost 7 bases, and 15 bases lay between the germline ends. Germline V lookup: CDR1 SGHNT, CDR2 YYREEE (reference sequence).

The V call is TRBV25-1, the J call TRBJ1-1; D unresolved. The CDR3 totals 13 residues. Germline V gives CDR1 MGHDK, CDR2 SYGVNS. Deletions cut 2 bases from V and 4 bases from J, with 8 bases between. The CDR3 loop reads CASSEAVGTEAFF. The CDR3 DNA sequence: TGTGCCAGCAGTGAAGCAGTAGGCACTGAAGCTTTCTTT.

The gene calls are TRBV28 and TRBJ1-4; D ambiguous. The CDR3 runs to 15 residues. V was shortened by 6 bases and J by 8 bases, with 19 bases between the two germline ends. Germline CDR1 MDHEN, CDR2 SYDVKM. CDR3 protein: CASRISVGSLEKLFF. The CDR3 nucleotides read TGTGCCAGCAGAATATCAGTGGGCAGCCTAGAAAAACTGTTTTTT.

The chain uses TRBV29-1 and TRBJ2-1, with D unresolved. Looked up from germline, CDR1 is SQVTM and CDR2 is ANQGSEA. With 7 bases removed from V and 9 bases from J, the gap between germline ends came to 16 bases. There are 12 residues in the CDR3. This CDR3 is CSGRTDVPEQFF. The CDR3, as DNA: TGCAGCGGTAGGACCGACGTCCCTGAGCAGTTCTTC.

This clone was picked up a small number of times. The rearrangement uses TRBV29-1 and TRBJ2-2; the D gene is possibly TRBD2 (6 bases). The CDR3 is made up of 12 amino acids. Germline V CDR1 and CDR2: SQVTM, ANQGSEA. V shed 7 bases and J shed 5 bases, with 11 bases lying between them. The CDR3 is CSGAGLTGELFF. CDR3 nucleotides: TGCAGCGGAGCGGGTTTGACCGGGGAGCTGTTTTTT.

The rearrangement links TRBV27 to TRBJ2-7; D is uncertain. The V gene's germline CDR1 is MNHEY and CDR2 SMNVEV (reference sequence). Trimming shortened V by 3 bases and J by 1 base, and 10 bases separated the two germline ends. The CDR3 covers 14 residues. The chain's CDR3 is CASSFYGESYEQYF. The CDR3 nucleotides read TGTGCCAGCAGTTTTTATGGCGAGTCCTACGAGCAGTACTTC.

The chain couples TRBV30 to TRBJ1-4; D is undetermined. The germline V gene encodes CDR1 GTSNPN and CDR2 SVGIG (reference sequence). Trimming took 1 base from V and 8 from J, leaving 11 bases between them. There are 13 residues in the CDR3. CDR3: CAWSADLLEKLFF. Here the CDR3 DNA reads TGTGCCTGGAGTGCCGACCTTTTAGAAAAACTGTTTTTT. Supplemented by reference TRBV30 and TRBJ1-4, the full variable domain reads SQTIHQWPATLVQPVGSPLSLECTVEGTSNPNLYWYRQAAGRGLQLLFYSVGIGQISSEVPQNLSASRPQDRQFILSSKKLLLSDSGFYLCAWSADLLEKLFFGSGTQLSVL.

This clone was counted a few times. The genes are TRBV27 and TRBJ1-5; TRBD1 aligns across 7 bases. Looked up from germline, CDR1 is MNHEY and CDR2 is SMNVEV (reference sequence). J was trimmed by 0 bases and V by 5 bases; bases with no gene match: 4. CDR3 length: 15 residues. This CDR3 is CASSPGQYSNQPQHF. In DNA, the CDR3 is TGTGCCAGCAGTCCGGGACAGTATAGCAATCAGCCCCAGCATTTT.

This chain joins TRBV15 and TRBJ2-1; no clear D gene. The CDR3 has 11 residues. V gave up 3 bases and J gave up 8 bases, with 5 bases separating them. Germline loops: CDR1 LNHNV, CDR2 YYDKDF (reference sequence). The DNA of the CDR3 is TGTGCCACCAGCAGTATGGATGAGCAGTTCTTC. Protein: CATSSMDEQFF.

The CDR3 here is CASSQVKREPQHF. CDR3 bases: TGTGCCAGCAGCCAAGTTAAGAGGGAGCCCCAGCATTTT. This chain uses TRBV4-2 with TRBJ1-5; D is uncertain. Germline CDR1 reads LGHNA; CDR2 reads YNFKEQ. Trimming removed 1 base at V and 8 bases at J, with 9 bases between. The CDR3 loop spans 13 amino acids.

The CDR3 nucleotides are TGTGCCTGTCCCATACTACCCGGGACAAAGGGAGTCGGGGAGCTGTTTTTT. It encodes CACPILPGTKGVGELFF. This chain uses TRBV30 with TRBJ2-2, with D perhaps TRBD1 (6 bases). CDR1 is GTSNPN and CDR2 is SVGIG in the germline V gene (reference sequence). This CDR3 contains 17 residues. Trimming cost V 6 bases and J 7 bases, with 27 bases left between them.

The genes are TRBV30 and TRBJ2-7; D gene ambiguous. The germline V gene encodes CDR1 GTSNPN and CDR2 SVGIG (reference sequence). Trimming left V 0 bases short and J 6 bases short, with 6 bases between. This CDR3 is 11 amino acids long. As DNA, the CDR3 is TGTGCCTGGAGTGTAACCCTCGAGCAGTACTTC. This encodes CAWSVTLEQYF. The full variable domain, rest sourced from reference TRBV30 and TRBJ2-7, is SQTIHQWPATLVQPVGSPLSLECTVEGTSNPNLYWYRQAAGRGLQLLFYSVGIGQISSEVPQNLSASRPQDRQFILSSKKLLLSDSGFYLCAWSVTLEQYFGPGTRLTVT.

The chain has TRBV6-5 and TRBJ1-2; a possible D gene is TRBD1 (5 bases). Germline V lookup: CDR1 MNHEY, CDR2 SVGAGI. V was clipped by 0 bases and J by 3 bases, with 5 bases between them. CDR3 length: 13 residues. For the CDR3, the DNA is TGTGCCAGCAGTTACTCAGGGGACTATGGCTACACCTTC. Translated, it gives CASSYSGDYGYTF.

The rearrangement links TRBV4-1 to TRBJ1-5; no reliable D call. Germline CDR1 and CDR2: MGHRA and YSYEKL. CDR3 size: 17 residues. V dropped 1 base and J dropped 6 bases, with 19 bases sitting between them. CDR3 protein: CASSQAAQSGSSQPQHF. The CDR3, as DNA: TGCGCCAGCAGCCAAGCTGCACAGTCGGGGTCTTCTCAGCCCCAGCATTTT.

The V gene is TRBV29-1, the J gene TRBJ2-2; TRBD2 matches 9 bases. Unmatched junction bases numbered 5, after V lost 6 bases and J lost 6 bases. CDR1 and CDR2 (germline): SQVTM, ANQGSEA. The CDR3 covers 13 residues. The CDR3 DNA reads as TGCAGCGTCGGGACTAGCTTGGCCGGGGAGCTGTTTTTT. Protein: CSVGTSLAGELFF.